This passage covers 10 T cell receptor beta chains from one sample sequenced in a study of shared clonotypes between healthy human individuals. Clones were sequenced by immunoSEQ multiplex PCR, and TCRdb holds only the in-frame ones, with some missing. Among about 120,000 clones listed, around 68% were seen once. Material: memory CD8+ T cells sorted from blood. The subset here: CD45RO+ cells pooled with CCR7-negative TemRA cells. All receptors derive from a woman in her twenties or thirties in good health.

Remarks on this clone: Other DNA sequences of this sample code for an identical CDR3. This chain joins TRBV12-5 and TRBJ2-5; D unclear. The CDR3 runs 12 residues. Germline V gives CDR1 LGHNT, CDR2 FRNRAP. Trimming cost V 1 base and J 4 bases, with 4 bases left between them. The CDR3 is CASGLETETQYF. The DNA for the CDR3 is TGTGCTAGTGGTTTGGAGACAGAGACCCAGTACTTC.

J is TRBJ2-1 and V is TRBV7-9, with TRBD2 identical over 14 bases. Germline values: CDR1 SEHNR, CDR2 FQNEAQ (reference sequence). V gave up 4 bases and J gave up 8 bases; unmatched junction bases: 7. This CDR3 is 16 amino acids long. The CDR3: CASSSRLAGGSDEQFF. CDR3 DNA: TGTGCCAGCAGCTCTAGACTAGCGGGAGGGAGTGATGAGCAGTTCTTC.

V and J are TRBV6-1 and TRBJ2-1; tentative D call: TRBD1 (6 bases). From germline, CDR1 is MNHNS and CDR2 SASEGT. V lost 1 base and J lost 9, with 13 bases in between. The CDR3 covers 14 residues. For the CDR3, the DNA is TGTGCCAGCAGTGAAGGGGACACGGCAGGTGAGCAGTTCTTC. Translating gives CASSEGDTAGEQFF.

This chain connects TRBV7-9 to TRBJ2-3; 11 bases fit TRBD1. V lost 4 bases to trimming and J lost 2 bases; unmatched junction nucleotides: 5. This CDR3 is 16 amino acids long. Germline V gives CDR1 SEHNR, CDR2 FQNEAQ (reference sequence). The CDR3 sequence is CASSSGQGVNTDTQYF. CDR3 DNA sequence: TGTGCCAGCAGCTCGGGACAGGGGGTTAACACAGATACGCAGTATTTT. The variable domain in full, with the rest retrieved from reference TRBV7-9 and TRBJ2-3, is DTGVSQNPRHKITKRGQNVTFRCDPISEHNRLYWYRQTLGQGPEFLTYFQNEAQLEKSRLLSDRFSAERPKGSFSTLEIQRTEQGDSAMYLCASSSGQGVNTDTQYFGPGTRLTVL.

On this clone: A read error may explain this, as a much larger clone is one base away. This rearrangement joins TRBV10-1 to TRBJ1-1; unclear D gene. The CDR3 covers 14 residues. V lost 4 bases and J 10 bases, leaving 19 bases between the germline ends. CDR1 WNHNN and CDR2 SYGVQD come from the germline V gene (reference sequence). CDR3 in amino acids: CASSGSIESSGAFF. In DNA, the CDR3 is TGCGCCAGCAGTGGGTCGATAGAGTCTTCGGGAGCTTTCTTT.

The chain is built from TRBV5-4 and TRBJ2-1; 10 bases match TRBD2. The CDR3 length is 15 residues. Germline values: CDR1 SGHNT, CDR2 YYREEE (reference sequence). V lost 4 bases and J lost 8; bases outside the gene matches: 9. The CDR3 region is CASSPGASGSDEQFF. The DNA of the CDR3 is TGTGCCAGCAGCCCCGGGGCTAGCGGGAGCGATGAGCAGTTCTTC.

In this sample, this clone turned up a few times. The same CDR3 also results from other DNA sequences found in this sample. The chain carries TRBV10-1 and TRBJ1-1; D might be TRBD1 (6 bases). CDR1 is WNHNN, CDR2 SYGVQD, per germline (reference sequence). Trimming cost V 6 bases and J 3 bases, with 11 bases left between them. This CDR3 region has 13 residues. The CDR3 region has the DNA TGCGCCAGCAGCAAGAACAGGGACACTGAAGCTTTCTTT. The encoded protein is CASSKNRDTEAFF.

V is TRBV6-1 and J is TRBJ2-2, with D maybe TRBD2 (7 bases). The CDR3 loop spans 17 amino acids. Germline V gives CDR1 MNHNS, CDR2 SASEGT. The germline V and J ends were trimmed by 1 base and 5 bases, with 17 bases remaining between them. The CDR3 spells CASSEVWGGLETGELFF. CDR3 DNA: TGTGCCAGCAGTGAAGTATGGGGGGGCCTGGAGACCGGGGAGCTGTTTTTT.

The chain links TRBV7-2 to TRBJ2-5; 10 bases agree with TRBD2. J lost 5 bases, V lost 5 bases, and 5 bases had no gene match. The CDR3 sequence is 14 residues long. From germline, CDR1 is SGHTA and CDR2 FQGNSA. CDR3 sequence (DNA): TGTGCCAGCAGCGCGGGACTAGCGCTCGAGACCCAGTACTTC. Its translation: CASSAGLALETQYF.

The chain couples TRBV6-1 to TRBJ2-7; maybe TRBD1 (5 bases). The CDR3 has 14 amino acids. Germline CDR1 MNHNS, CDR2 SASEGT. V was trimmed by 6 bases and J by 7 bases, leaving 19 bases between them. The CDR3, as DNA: TGTGCCAGCAGACGACAGCAGGCATCTCTTGAGCAGTACTTC. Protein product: CASRRQQASLEQYF.